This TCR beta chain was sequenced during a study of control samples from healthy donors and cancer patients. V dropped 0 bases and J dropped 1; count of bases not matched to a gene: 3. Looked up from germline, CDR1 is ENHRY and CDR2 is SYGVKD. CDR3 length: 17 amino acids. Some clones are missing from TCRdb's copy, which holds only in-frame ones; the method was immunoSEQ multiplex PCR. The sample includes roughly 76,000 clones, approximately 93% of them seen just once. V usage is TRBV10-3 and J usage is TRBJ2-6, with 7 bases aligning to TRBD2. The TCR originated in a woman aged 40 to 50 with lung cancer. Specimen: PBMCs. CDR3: CAISESRTRSGANVLTF. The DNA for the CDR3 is TGTGCCATCAGTGAGTCAAGGACTAGGTCTGGGGCCAACGTCCTGACTTTC.